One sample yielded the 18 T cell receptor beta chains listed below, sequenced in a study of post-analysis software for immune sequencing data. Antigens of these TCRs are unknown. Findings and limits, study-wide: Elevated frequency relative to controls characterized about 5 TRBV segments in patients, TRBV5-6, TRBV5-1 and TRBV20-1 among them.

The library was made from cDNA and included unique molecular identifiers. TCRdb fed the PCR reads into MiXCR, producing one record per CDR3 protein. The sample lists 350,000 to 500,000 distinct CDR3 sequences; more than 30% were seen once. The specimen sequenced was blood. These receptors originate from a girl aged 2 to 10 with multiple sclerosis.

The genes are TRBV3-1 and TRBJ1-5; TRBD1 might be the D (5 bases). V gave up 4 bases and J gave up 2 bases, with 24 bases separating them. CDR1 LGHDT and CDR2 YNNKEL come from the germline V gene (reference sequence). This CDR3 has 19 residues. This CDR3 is CASSLSGGGIQGGNQPQHF. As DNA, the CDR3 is TGTGCCAGCAGCCTCAGTGGAGGAGGGATTCAAGGGGGCAATCAGCCCCAGCATTTT.

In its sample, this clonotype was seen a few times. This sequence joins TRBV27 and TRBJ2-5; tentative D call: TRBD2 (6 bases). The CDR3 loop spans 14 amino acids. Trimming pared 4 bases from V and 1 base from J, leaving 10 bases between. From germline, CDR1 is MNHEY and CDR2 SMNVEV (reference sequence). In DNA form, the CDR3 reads TGTGCCAGCAGTTATAATAGCGGCCAAGAGACCCAGTACTTC. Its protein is CASSYNSGQETQYF.

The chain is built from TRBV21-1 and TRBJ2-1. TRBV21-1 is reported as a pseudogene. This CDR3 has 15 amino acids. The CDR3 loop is CASSKGTDSYNEQFF. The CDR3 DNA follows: TGTGCCAGCAGCAAAGGAACAGACTCCTACAATGAGCAGTTCTTC.

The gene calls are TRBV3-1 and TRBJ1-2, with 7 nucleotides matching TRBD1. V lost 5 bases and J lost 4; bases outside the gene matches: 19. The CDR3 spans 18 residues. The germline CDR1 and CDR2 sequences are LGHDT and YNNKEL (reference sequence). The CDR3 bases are TGTGCCAGCAGCGGAAGTGGGGACAGCAAGGGCTTTACCTATGGCTACACCTTC. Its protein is CASSGSGDSKGFTYGYTF.

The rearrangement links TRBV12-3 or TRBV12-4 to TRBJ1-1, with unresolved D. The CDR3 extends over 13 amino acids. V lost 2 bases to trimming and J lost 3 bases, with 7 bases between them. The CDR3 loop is CASSLRVYTEAFF. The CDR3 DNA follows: TGTGCCAGCAGTTTAAGGGTTTACACTGAAGCTTTCTTT.

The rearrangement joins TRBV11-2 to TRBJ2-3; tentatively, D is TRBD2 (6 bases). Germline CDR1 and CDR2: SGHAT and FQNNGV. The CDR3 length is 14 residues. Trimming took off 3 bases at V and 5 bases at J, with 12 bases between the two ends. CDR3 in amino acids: CASSFSSRGDTQYF. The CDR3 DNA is TGTGCCAGCAGCTTTTCCTCGCGGGGAGATACGCAGTATTTT.

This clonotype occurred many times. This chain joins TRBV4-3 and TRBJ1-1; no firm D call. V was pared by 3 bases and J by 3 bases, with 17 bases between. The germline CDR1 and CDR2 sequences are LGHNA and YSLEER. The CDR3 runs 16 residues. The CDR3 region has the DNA TGCGCCAGCAGCCAGACTCTTATGCGGTTATACACTGAAGCTTTCTTT. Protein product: CASSQTLMRLYTEAFF.

The CDR3, as DNA: TGCGCCAGCAGCCAGAACCGGGGGACGAACACTGAAGCTTTCTTT. Its translation is CASSQNRGTNTEAFF. The rearrangement links TRBV4-3 to TRBJ1-1, with D tentatively TRBD1 (5 bases). From germline, CDR1 is LGHNA and CDR2 YSLEER. Between the trimmed V and J ends, which lost 3 bases and 1 base, there was a span of 12 bases. This CDR3 has 15 residues.

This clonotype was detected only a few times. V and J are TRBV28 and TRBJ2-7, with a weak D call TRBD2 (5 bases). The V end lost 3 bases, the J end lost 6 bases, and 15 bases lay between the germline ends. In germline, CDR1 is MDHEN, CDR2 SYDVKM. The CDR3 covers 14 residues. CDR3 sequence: CASSFGEGFREQYF. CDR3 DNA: TGTGCCAGCAGTTTCGGAGAGGGCTTTCGCGAGCAGTACTTC.

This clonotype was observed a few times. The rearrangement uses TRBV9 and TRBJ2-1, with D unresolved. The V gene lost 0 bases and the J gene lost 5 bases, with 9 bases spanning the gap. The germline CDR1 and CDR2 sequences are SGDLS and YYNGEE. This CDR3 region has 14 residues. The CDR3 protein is CASSVGVSHNEQFF. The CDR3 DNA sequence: TGTGCCAGCAGCGTAGGTGTGTCCCACAATGAGCAGTTCTTC.

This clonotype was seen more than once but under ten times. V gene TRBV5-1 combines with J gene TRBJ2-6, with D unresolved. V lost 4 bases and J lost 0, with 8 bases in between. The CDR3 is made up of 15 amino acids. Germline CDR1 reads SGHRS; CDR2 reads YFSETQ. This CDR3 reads CASSVGYSGANVLTF. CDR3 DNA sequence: TGCGCCAGCAGCGTAGGTTACTCTGGGGCCAACGTCCTGACTTTC.

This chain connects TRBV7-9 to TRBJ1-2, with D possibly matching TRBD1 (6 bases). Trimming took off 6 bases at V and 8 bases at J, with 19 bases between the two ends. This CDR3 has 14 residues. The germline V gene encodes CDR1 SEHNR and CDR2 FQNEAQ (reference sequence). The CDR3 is CASRVAGAQGGYTF. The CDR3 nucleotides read TGTGCCAGCAGGGTAGCGGGGGCGCAAGGCGGCTACACCTTC.

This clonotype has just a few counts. The CDR3 sequence: CASSQVRWANVLTF. The CDR3 nucleotides are TGCGCCAGCAGCCAAGTCCGGTGGGCCAACGTCCTGACTTTC. The V and J genes are TRBV4-3 and TRBJ2-6; D uncertain. CDR1 and CDR2 (germline): LGHNA, YSLEER. CDR3 length: 14 residues. Trimming stripped 1 base from V and 5 bases from J, with 6 bases between.

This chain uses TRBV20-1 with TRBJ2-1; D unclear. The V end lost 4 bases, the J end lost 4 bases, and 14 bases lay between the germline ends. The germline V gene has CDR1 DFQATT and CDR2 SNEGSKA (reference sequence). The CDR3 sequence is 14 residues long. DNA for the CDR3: TGCAGTGCTAAATCTGACTCGAAATACAATGAGCAGTTCTTC. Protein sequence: CSAKSDSKYNEQFF.

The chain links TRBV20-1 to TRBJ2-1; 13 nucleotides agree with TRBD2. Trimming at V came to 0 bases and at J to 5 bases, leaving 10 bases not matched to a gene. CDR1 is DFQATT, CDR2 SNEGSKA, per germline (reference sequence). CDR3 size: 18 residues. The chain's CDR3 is CSAREALLAGGLNNEQFF. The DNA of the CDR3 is TGCAGTGCTAGAGAGGCCTTACTAGCGGGAGGGTTGAACAATGAGCAGTTCTTC.

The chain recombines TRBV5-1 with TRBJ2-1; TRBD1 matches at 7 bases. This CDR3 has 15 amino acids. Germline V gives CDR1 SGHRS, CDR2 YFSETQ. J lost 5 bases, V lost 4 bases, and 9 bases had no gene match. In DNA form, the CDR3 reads TGCGCCAGCAGCCCGGAACAGGGGCGGCACAATGAGCAGTTCTTC. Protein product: CASSPEQGRHNEQFF.

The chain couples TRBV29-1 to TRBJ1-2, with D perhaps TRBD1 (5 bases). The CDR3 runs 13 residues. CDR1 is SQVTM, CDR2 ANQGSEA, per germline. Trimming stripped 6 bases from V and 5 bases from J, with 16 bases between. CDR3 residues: CSVYSGAGYGYTF. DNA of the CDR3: TGCAGCGTATACTCTGGGGCAGGGTATGGCTACACCTTC.

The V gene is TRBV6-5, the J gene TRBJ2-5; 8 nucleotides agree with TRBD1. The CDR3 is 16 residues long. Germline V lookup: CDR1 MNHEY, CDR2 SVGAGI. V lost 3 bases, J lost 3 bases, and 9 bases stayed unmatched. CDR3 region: CASSYRGTTGEETQYF. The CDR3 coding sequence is TGTGCCAGCAGTTATCGGGGGACGACAGGGGAAGAGACCCAGTACTTC.